Below are 10 T cell receptor beta chains sequenced from a single sample in a study of blood T cell repertoires in COVID-19. Repertoires were generated with immunoSEQ multiplex PCR, while TCRdb's copy carries only in-frame clones and drops some. The sample has about 320,000 clones; roughly 87% are singletons. Sequenced sample: PBMCs or T cells enriched from blood (not recorded which). These receptors all stem from a woman under 30 who had recovered from COVID-19.

This rearrangement joins TRBV27 to TRBJ1-2; 10 positions agree with TRBD1. This CDR3 region has 15 residues. The V and J ends lost 2 bases and 7 bases, in that order; junction bases with no gene match: 7. The V gene's germline CDR1 is MNHEY and CDR2 SMNVEV (reference sequence). The CDR3 DNA follows: TGTGCCAGCAGTTTACGACAGGGGGCTTCAGGTGGCTACACCTTC. Amino acids: CASSLRQGASGGYTF.

The chain has TRBV9 and TRBJ1-1; D call uncertain. This CDR3 spans 13 amino acids. V lost 5 bases and J lost 0, with 8 bases in between. Looked up from germline, CDR1 is SGDLS and CDR2 is YYNGEE. The CDR3 loop reads CASSSTVNTEAFF. CDR3 DNA: TGTGCCAGCAGTTCGACTGTGAACACTGAAGCTTTCTTT.

This clone was counted many times. Within the sample, other DNA sequences also encode this same CDR3. The rearrangement joins TRBV19 to TRBJ1-4; 7 bases are a match to TRBD1. The CDR3 totals 15 residues. From germline, CDR1 is LNHDA and CDR2 SQIVND (reference sequence). With V trimmed by 6 bases and J by 0 bases, 4 bases remained unmatched. CDR3 sequence: CASSTGTATNEKLFF. As DNA, the CDR3 is TGTGCCAGTAGCACCGGGACAGCAACTAATGAAAAACTGTTTTTT. Full variable domain (outside the CDR3, taken from reference TRBV19 and TRBJ1-4): DGGITQSPKYLFRKEGQNVTLSCEQNLNHDAMYWYRQDPGQGLRLIYYSQIVNDFQKGDIAEGYSVSREKKESFPLTVTSAQKNPTAFYLCASSTGTATNEKLFFGSGTQLSVL.

The chain joins TRBV28 to TRBJ2-3; 8 bases are shared with TRBD2. V trimming: 3 bases; J trimming: 6 bases; junction bases outside the gene matches: 11. Germline assignment: CDR1 MDHEN and CDR2 SYDVKM. The CDR3 is 16 amino acids. CDR3 loop: CASSLLAGGNRDTQYF. The CDR3, as DNA: TGTGCCAGCAGTTTGTTGGCGGGGGGCAACAGGGATACGCAGTATTTT.

V is TRBV11-3 and J is TRBJ2-1; D gene uncertain. V lost 4 bases, J lost 6 bases, and 19 bases lay in between. The CDR3 runs to 16 residues. CDR1 and CDR2 (germline): SGHNT, YENEEA. The CDR3 nucleotides are TGTGCCAGCAGCTCCCCCGGTATCTTGAACCGCAATGAGCAGTTCTTC. It translates to CASSSPGILNRNEQFF.

The J gene is TRBJ1-1, the V gene TRBV6-5, with 9 bases identical to TRBD1. CDR1 MNHEY and CDR2 SVGAGI come from the germline V gene. The CDR3 length is 15 residues. Germline trimming cut 2 bases from V and 3 bases from J; bases unmatched to any gene: 4. The DNA of the CDR3 is TGTGCCAGCAGTTACACAGGGGGCTTTGACACTGAAGCTTTCTTT. It codes for CASSYTGGFDTEAFF.

This clone came up once. The chain uses TRBV2 and TRBJ2-1, with D tentatively TRBD1 (6 bases). The CDR3 runs 16 residues. Germline V gene lookup returns CDR1 SNHLY and CDR2 FYNNEI. V was trimmed by 4 bases and J by 4 bases, leaving 17 bases between them. The CDR3 DNA reads as TGTGCCAGCAGTGGTACGTGGACAGCGAGTTACAATGAGCAGTTCTTC. Its translation is CASSGTWTASYNEQFF.

This clone was detected only once. This chain links TRBV6-6 with TRBJ1-1; TRBD1 matches at 8 bases. The germline gives CDR1 MNHNY, CDR2 SVGAGI (reference sequence). The CDR3 is 17 amino acids. Trimming cost V 5 bases and J 0 bases; bases outside gene matches: 11. CDR3 in amino acids: CASSLRQGHIMNTEAFF. The CDR3 region has the DNA TGTGCCAGCAGTCTTCGACAGGGGCACATCATGAACACTGAAGCTTTCTTT.

The rearrangement links TRBV12-5 to TRBJ1-5; 7 bases are a match to TRBD1. V was clipped by 0 bases and J by 4 bases; unmatched bases: 15. CDR1 and CDR2 (germline): LGHNT, FRNRAP. CDR3 size: 19 residues. CDR3: CASGLVLGCRGRSNQPQHF. Written as DNA, the CDR3 is TGTGCTAGTGGTTTGGTACTCGGGTGCAGGGGGAGAAGTAATCAGCCCCAGCATTTT. Full variable domain (remainder filled in from reference TRBV12-5 and TRBJ1-5): DARVTQTPRHKVTEMGQEVTMRCQPILGHNTVFWYRQTMMQGLELLAYFRNRAPLDDSGMPKDRFSAEMPDATLATLKIQPSEPRDSAVYFCASGLVLGCRGRSNQPQHFGDGTRLSIL.

The gene calls are TRBV9 and TRBJ1-4; 8 positions match TRBD1. The CDR3 has 15 amino acids. Trimming removed 4 bases from V and 2 bases from J; junction bases left unmatched: 4. In germline, CDR1 is SGDLS, CDR2 YYNGEE. The CDR3 here is CASSFQGATNEKLFF. CDR3 DNA: TGTGCCAGCAGCTTCCAGGGGGCGACTAATGAAAAACTGTTTTTT.